This T cell receptor beta chain comes out of a study of control samples from healthy donors and cancer patients. Germline V gene sequence: CDR1 LNHDA, CDR2 SQIVND (reference sequence). The CDR3 is 14 amino acids. V shed 5 bases and J shed 4 bases, with 14 bases lying between them. This table comes from immunoSEQ multiplex PCR, and its TCRdb copy is limited to in-frame clones, with some not included. The table records over 150,000 clones, around 94% of them present only once. The specimen sequenced was PBMCs. This clonotype was sampled from a man in his sixties with colorectal cancer. The rearrangement links TRBV19 to TRBJ1-1, with a weak D call TRBD1 (5 bases). The CDR3 DNA follows: TGTGCCAGTAGTCCCGACCCGGGGGGCACTGAAGCTTTCTTT. Protein sequence: CASSPDPGGTEAFF. Full variable domain (remainder filled in from reference TRBV19 and TRBJ1-1): DGGITQSPKYLFRKEGQNVTLSCEQNLNHDAMYWYRQDPGQGLRLIYYSQIVNDFQKGDIAEGYSVSREKKESFPLTVTSAQKNPTAFYLCASSPDPGGTEAFFGQGTRLTVV.